This T cell receptor beta chain stems from a study of Graves' ophthalmopathy and Graves' hyperthyroidism. Amplification of the TCR beta CDR3 regions used RNA transcripts (as template). First-round RT-PCR relied on HTBI primers, and a second-round multiplex PCR came next. MiXCR was run by TCRdb on the multiplex PCR reads, yielding one entry per CDR3 protein. The sample lists approximately 380,000 distinct CDR3 sequences; roughly 21% were seen once. Many counts were recorded for this clonotype. Sample: peripheral blood. This clonotype was sampled from a woman between 18 and 30 years old with stable Graves' hyperthyroidism.

The CDR3 region has the DNA TGTGCCTGGAGCTTGGACAGGTTCAACTATGGCTACACCTTC. Protein: CAWSLDRFNYGYTF. This chain joins TRBV30 and TRBJ1-2; 7 bases match TRBD1. V was pared by 3 bases and J by 2 bases, with 6 bases of the junction left unmatched. Germline V gene data show CDR1 as GTSNPN and CDR2 as SVGIG (reference sequence). This CDR3 is 14 amino acids long.